This T cell receptor (beta chain) was captured by sequencing in a study of CXCR3-negative and CXCR3-positive naive CD8 T cells. Across the study: Summed over all libraries, TRB reads came to around 140 million, with about 1.5 +/- 0.3 million per library. Notes on the study in general: With surface CD5 comparable between naive subsets, TCR strength was estimated using properties derived from the TRB CDR3. CXCR3 levels fell partly with cryopreservation; most assays relied on fresh PBMCs.

Germline V gives CDR1 MRHNA, CDR2 SNTAGT. The CDR3 loop spans 14 amino acids. Via 5' RACE with UMI labels, TRB cDNA libraries were prepared. TCRdb re-called the 5' RACE reads; every CDR3 protein appears as one record, without DNA. The repertoire table contains approximately 52,000 distinct CDR3 sequences. Comment on this clonotype: The antigen is undetermined.

Each CD8+ T cell subset was sorted in triplicate, hundreds of thousands of cells each. This chain joins TRBV6-4 and TRBJ2-3; the D gene TCRdb calls, TRBD2, cannot be checked with no DNA. This receptor was obtained from a human donor in good health. Some clones in this sample may be carry-over from other donors' samples. Sequencing used memory CD8+ T cells from blood. This CDR3 is CATSTSGGTDTQYF.